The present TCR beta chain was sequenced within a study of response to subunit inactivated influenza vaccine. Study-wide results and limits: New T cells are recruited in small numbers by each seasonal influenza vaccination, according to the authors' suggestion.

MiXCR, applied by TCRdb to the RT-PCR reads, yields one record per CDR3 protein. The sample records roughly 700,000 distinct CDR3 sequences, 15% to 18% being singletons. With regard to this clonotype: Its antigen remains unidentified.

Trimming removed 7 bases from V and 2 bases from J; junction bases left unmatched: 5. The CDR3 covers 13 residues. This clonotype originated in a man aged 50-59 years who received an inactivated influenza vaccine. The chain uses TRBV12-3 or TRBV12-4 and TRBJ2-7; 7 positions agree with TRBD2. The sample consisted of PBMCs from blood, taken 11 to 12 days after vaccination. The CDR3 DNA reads TGTGCCAGCAATAGGGGAGGGCCCTACGAGCAGTACTTC. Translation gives CASNRGGPYEQYF.